The 20 T cell receptor beta chains below were found in one sample sequenced in a study of naive and memory T cell subsets. Notes on the study in general: Naive repertoires, especially CD8, held a few larger clonotypes, possibly memory cells re-expressing CD45RA.

Their recognized antigens are unknown. An equimolar mix of two oligonucleotides served as the beta constant-region primer for TRBC1 and TRBC2. Ligated cDNA was amplified by four rounds of PCR with nested alpha and beta constant-region primers and SP2. TCRdb ran MiXCR on the UMI-ligation and nested PCR reads and lists one entry per CDR3 protein. The table has 150,000 or so distinct CDR3 sequences, about 23% seen once. Material: naive CD4+ T cells from blood. Receptors originate from a human donor in good health.

The table lists this clonotype with many counts. The J gene is TRBJ2-5, the V gene TRBV29-1, with D hard to call. Germline V gene lookup returns CDR1 SQVTM and CDR2 ANQGSEA. This CDR3 spans 12 amino acids. Trimming took off 3 bases at V and 9 bases at J, with 14 bases between the two ends. Written as DNA, the CDR3 is TGCAGCGTTGATTTCGGAACTCGGGCCCAGTACTTC. Encoded protein: CSVDFGTRAQYF.

This clonotype turned up a few times. The CDR3 bases are TGTGCCAGCAGCCTCGTGGGTGTCGGGGAGCTGTTTTTT. Residues: CASSLVGVGELFF. The V gene is TRBV11-2, the J gene TRBJ2-2; D call uncertain. V lost 5 bases, J lost 7 bases, and 11 bases lay in between. The CDR3 has 13 residues. Looked up from germline, CDR1 is SGHAT and CDR2 is FQNNGV.

V usage is TRBV27 and J usage is TRBJ2-3, with 8 nucleotides matching TRBD2. Trimming took 6 bases from V and 2 from J; bases not matched to a gene: 13. The CDR3 has 17 residues. Germline loops: CDR1 MNHEY, CDR2 SMNVEV (reference sequence). The CDR3 region is CASSLKLAATYTDTQYF. CDR3 DNA sequence: TGTGCCAGCAGCCTAAAACTAGCGGCTACCTACACAGATACGCAGTATTTT.

The chain carries TRBV20-1 and TRBJ1-1; 7 positions agree with TRBD1. CDR3 length: 13 amino acids. Germline CDR1 and CDR2: DFQATT and SNEGSKA (reference sequence). CDR3 amino acids: CSPHPQGSTEAFF. In nucleotides, the CDR3 is TGCAGCCCCCACCCACAGGGGAGCACTGAAGCTTTCTTT.

This clonotype was counted only a few times. The rearrangement links TRBV19 to TRBJ2-3; 10 nucleotides align to TRBD2. V lost 4 bases, J lost 6 bases, and 1 base stayed unmatched. The V gene's germline CDR1 is LNHDA and CDR2 SQIVND (reference sequence). This CDR3 has 13 residues. CDR3 region: CASSKGLADTQYF. CDR3 bases: TGTGCCAGTAGTAAGGGACTAGCGGATACGCAGTATTTT.

This clonotype was observed a handful of times. This CDR3 reads CASRSTGTGMNEQFF. The CDR3 DNA is TGTGCCAGCAGAAGTACCGGGACAGGGATGAATGAGCAGTTCTTC. V usage is TRBV6-5 and J usage is TRBJ2-1, with 9 bases lining up with TRBD1. Germline V gene sequence: CDR1 MNHEY, CDR2 SVGAGI. The trim removed 6 bases at V and 7 bases at J, leaving 10 bases unmatched. The CDR3 length is 15 residues.

J is TRBJ2-5 and V is TRBV5-1; weak D call: TRBD2 (6 bases). This CDR3 is built from 14 residues. V lost 0 bases and J 4 bases, leaving 10 bases between the germline ends. CDR1 is SGHRS, CDR2 YFSETQ, per germline. The CDR3 region has the DNA TGCGCCAGCAGCTTGGTCCTAGCGTCAGAGACCCAGTACTTC. Protein sequence: CASSLVLASETQYF. Filled out from reference TRBV5-1 and TRBJ2-5, the complete variable domain reads KAGVTQTPRYLIKTRGQQVTLSCSPISGHRSVSWYQQTPGQGLQFLFEYFSETQRNKGNFPGRFSGRQFSNSRSEMNVSTLELGDSALYLCASSLVLASETQYFGPGTRLLVL.

The chain uses TRBV7-2 and TRBJ1-2; no firm D call. V lost 1 base to trimming and J lost 4 bases, with 10 bases between them. CDR1 and CDR2 from the germline V gene are SGHTA and FQGNSA. This CDR3 region has 14 residues. The CDR3 reads CASSLGLRSYGYTF. The CDR3 nucleotides are TGTGCCAGCAGCTTAGGCCTCAGAAGCTATGGCTACACCTTC. The full variable domain, its missing parts supplied by reference TRBV7-2 and TRBJ1-2, is GAGVSQSPSNKVTEKGKDVELRCDPISGHTALYWYRQSLGQGLEFLIYFQGNSAPDKSGLPSDRFSAERTGGSVSTLTIQRTQQEDSAVYLCASSLGLRSYGYTFGSGTRLTVV.

V is TRBV20-1 and J is TRBJ2-6; no reliable D call. This CDR3 region has 14 residues. Germline assignment: CDR1 DFQATT and CDR2 SNEGSKA (reference sequence). V shed 5 bases and J shed 4 bases, with 12 bases lying between them. DNA of the CDR3: TGCAGTGCTGGACCCTCGCAGGGGGCCAACGTCCTGACTTTC. The encoded protein is CSAGPSQGANVLTF.

This clonotype was picked up many times. The chain links TRBV4-3 to TRBJ2-1; 7 positions agree with TRBD2. The CDR3 spans 18 residues. Per the germline V gene, CDR1 is LGHNA and CDR2 is YSLEER. V was clipped by 0 bases and J by 0 bases; unmatched bases: 8. CDR3 sequence reads: CASSQDVPTSPSYNEQFF. CDR3 DNA sequence: TGCGCCAGCAGCCAAGATGTCCCGACTAGCCCCTCCTACAATGAGCAGTTCTTC.

This clonotype came up a few times. The chain combines TRBV10-3 with TRBJ2-3; 10 nucleotides line up with TRBD2. CDR3 size: 15 residues. Germline V gene data show CDR1 as ENHRY and CDR2 as SYGVKD. With 7 bases clipped from V and 6 bases from J, the junction kept 10 bases outside the gene matches. CDR3 nucleotide sequence: TGTGCCATCAAAAACGGAGCGGGAGGGGTGGATACGCAGTATTTT. This encodes CAIKNGAGGVDTQYF.

Many counts were recorded for this clonotype. This chain joins TRBV28 and TRBJ2-7; weak D call: TRBD1 (6 bases). CDR1 is MDHEN and CDR2 is SYDVKM in the germline V gene. This CDR3 comprises 15 residues. V was cut by 4 bases and J by 1 base, with 14 bases left in between. CDR3 protein: CASSSPRGHSYEQYF. The CDR3 coding sequence is TGTGCCAGCAGTTCCCCGAGGGGACATTCCTACGAGCAGTACTTC.

The J gene is TRBJ1-2, the V gene TRBV20-1, with 9 bases fitting TRBD1. This CDR3 is 14 amino acids long. V lost 0 bases to trimming and J lost 5 bases; unmatched junction nucleotides: 4. The V gene's germline CDR1 is DFQATT and CDR2 SNEGSKA (reference sequence). CDR3 protein: CSAREAGQGYGYTF. As DNA, the CDR3 is TGCAGTGCTAGAGAGGCGGGACAGGGATATGGCTACACCTTC.

The chain has TRBV12-3 or TRBV12-4 and TRBJ1-4; D ambiguous. The CDR3 sequence is 14 residues long. V was cut by 2 bases and J by 6 bases, with 10 bases left in between. The CDR3: CASSLRVADEKLFF. The CDR3 region has the DNA TGTGCCAGCAGTTTAAGGGTTGCCGATGAAAAACTGTTTTTT.

This clonotype was counted at least ten times. The chain is built from TRBV20-1 and TRBJ2-6; 8 nucleotides line up with TRBD1. This CDR3 comprises 16 residues. CDR1 DFQATT and CDR2 SNEGSKA come from the germline V gene (reference sequence). V was clipped by 2 bases and J by 1 base; unmatched bases: 4. CDR3 in amino acids: CSARQGALSGANVLTF. The CDR3 DNA follows: TGCAGTGCTAGACAGGGGGCGCTTTCTGGGGCCAACGTCCTGACTTTC.

J is TRBJ1-2 and V is TRBV28; D unresolved. V lost 5 bases to trimming and J lost 6 bases, with 19 bases between them. The CDR3 covers 15 residues. Germline CDR1 and CDR2: MDHEN and SYDVKM. The CDR3 DNA is TGTGCCAGCAGTCCCGTCGACGGATTCGATCATGGCTACACCTTC. Translated, it gives CASSPVDGFDHGYTF.

The chain's CDR3 is CASSLGGLARTDTQYF. In nucleotides, the CDR3 is TGTGCCAGCAGCTTAGGGGGACTAGCGCGCACAGATACGCAGTATTTT. The chain joins TRBV7-2 to TRBJ2-3; 10 bases align to TRBD2. The germline CDR1 and CDR2 sequences are SGHTA and FQGNSA. This CDR3 has 16 residues. V dropped 1 base and J dropped 1; count of bases not matched to a gene: 2.

This clonotype turned up a few times. The gene calls are TRBV7-6 and TRBJ2-1; possible D gene TRBD2, 6 bases. In germline, CDR1 is SGHVS, CDR2 FNYEAQ. The CDR3 consists of 14 residues. Trimming left V 0 bases short and J 7 bases short, with 10 bases between. In DNA form, the CDR3 reads TGTGCCAGCAGCTTAGCGACCGGGGGTAATGAGCAGTTCTTC. Its translation is CASSLATGGNEQFF.

The rearrangement uses TRBV5-1 and TRBJ1-3; D may be TRBD1 (5 bases). This CDR3 comprises 16 residues. Per germline, CDR1 SGHRS and CDR2 YFSETQ. Between the trimmed V and J ends, which lost 2 bases and 0 bases, there was a span of 12 bases. CDR3 loop: CASSFDRAFSGNTIYF. The CDR3 DNA is TGCGCCAGCAGCTTTGACAGAGCCTTCTCTGGAAACACCATATATTTT. Together with reference TRBV5-1 and TRBJ1-3, the CDR3 gives the full variable domain: KAGVTQTPRYLIKTRGQQVTLSCSPISGHRSVSWYQQTPGQGLQFLFEYFSETQRNKGNFPGRFSGRQFSNSRSEMNVSTLELGDSALYLCASSFDRAFSGNTIYFGEGSWLTVV.

A few counts support this clonotype. The chain employs TRBV18 and TRBJ2-4; a weak D match, TRBD2 (5 bases). Germline CDR1 reads KGHSH; CDR2 reads LQKENI. This CDR3 spans 13 amino acids. Trimming left V 3 bases short and J 8 bases short, with 11 bases between. The CDR3 protein is CASSPGGPDIQYF. Here the CDR3 DNA reads TGTGCCAGCTCACCGGGCGGGCCTGACATTCAGTACTTC.